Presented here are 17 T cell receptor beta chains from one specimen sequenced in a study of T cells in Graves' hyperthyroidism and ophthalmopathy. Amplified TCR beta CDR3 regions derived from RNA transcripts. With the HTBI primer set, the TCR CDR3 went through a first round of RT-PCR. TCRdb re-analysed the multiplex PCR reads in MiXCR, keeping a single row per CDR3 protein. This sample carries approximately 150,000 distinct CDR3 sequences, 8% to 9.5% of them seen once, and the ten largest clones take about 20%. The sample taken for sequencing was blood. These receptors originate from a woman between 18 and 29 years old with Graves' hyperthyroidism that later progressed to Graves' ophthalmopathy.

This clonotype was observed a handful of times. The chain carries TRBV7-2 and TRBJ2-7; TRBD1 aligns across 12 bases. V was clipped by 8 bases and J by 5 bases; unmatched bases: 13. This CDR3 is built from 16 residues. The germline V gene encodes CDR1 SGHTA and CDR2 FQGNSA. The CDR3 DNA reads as TGTGCCAGCCGCTCGCCGGGACAGGGGGCTTTCGACGAGCAGTACTTC. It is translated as CASRSPGQGAFDEQYF.

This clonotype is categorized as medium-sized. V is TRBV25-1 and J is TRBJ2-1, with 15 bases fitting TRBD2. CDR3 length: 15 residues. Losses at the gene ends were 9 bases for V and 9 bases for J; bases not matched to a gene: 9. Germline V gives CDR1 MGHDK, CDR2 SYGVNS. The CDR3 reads CARAGTSGRSGEQFF. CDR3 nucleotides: TGTGCCAGAGCCGGGACTAGCGGGAGGTCGGGTGAGCAGTTCTTC. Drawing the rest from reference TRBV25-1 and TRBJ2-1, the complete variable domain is EADIYQTPRYLVIGTGKKITLECSQTMGHDKMYWYQQDPGMELHLIHYSYGVNSTEKGDLSSESTVSRIRTEHFPLTLESARPSHTSQYLCARAGTSGRSGEQFFGPGTRLTVL.

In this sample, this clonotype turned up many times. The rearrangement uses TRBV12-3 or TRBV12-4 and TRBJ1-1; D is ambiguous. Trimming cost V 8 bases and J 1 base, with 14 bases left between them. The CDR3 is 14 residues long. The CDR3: CASGRVERNTEAFF. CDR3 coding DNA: TGTGCCAGCGGAAGGGTGGAGAGGAACACTGAAGCTTTCTTT.

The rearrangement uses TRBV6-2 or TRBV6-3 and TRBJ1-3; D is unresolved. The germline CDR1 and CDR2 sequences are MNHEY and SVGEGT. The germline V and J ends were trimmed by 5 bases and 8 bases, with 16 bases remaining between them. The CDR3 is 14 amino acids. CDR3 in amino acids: CASSQRSTGHTIYF. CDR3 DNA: TGTGCCAGCAGTCAACGAAGCACGGGCCACACCATATATTTT.

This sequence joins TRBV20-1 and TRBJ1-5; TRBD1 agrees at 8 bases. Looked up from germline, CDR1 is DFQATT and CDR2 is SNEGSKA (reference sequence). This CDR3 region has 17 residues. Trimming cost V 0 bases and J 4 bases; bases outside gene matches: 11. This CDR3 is CSARDSDRDLGNQPQHF. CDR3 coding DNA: TGCAGTGCTAGAGATTCGGACAGGGACCTTGGTAATCAGCCCCAGCATTTT.

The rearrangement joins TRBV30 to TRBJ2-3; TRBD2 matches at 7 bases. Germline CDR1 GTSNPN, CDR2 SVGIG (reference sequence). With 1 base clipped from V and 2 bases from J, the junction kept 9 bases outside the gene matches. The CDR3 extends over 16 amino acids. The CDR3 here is CAWSGGGRGDTDTQYF. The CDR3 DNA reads TGTGCCTGGAGTGGTGGAGGACGGGGGGACACAGATACGCAGTATTTT.

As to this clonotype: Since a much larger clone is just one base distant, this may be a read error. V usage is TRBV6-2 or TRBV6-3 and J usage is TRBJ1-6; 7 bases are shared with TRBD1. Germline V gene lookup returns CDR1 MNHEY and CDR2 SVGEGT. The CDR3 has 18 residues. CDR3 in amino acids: CASSNWDSESSYNSPLYF. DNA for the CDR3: TGTGCCAGCAGTAATTGGGACAGTGAGAGCTCCTATAATTCACCCCTCTACTTT.

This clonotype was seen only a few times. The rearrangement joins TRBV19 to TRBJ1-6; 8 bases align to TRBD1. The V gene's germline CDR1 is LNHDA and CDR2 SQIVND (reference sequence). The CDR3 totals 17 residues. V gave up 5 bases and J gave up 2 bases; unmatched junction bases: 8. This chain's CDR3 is CASSPRQGITYNSPLHF. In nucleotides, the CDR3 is TGTGCCAGTAGTCCACGACAGGGGATCACCTATAATTCACCCCTCCACTTT.

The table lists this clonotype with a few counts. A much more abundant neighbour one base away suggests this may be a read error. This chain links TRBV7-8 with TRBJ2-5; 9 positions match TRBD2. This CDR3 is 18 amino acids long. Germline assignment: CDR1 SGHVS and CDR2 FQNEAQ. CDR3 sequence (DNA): TGTCCCAGCAGCTTAGTCTCTCTTAGCGGGAGTGTGTTAGAGACCCAGTACTTC. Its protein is CPSSLVSLSGSVLETQYF.

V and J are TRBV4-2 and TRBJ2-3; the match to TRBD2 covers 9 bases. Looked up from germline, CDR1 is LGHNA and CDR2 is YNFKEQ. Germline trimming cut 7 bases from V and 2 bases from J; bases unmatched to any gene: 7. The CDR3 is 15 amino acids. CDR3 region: CASTPSGEDTDTQYF. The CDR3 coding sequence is TGTGCCAGCACCCCTAGCGGGGAGGACACAGATACGCAGTATTTT.

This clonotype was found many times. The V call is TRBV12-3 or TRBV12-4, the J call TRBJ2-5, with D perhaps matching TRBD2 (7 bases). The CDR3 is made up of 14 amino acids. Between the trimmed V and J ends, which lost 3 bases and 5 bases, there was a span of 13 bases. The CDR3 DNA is TGTGCCAGCAGTTTCAAGGGGGGGGGGGAGACCCAGTACTTC. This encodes CASSFKGGGETQYF.

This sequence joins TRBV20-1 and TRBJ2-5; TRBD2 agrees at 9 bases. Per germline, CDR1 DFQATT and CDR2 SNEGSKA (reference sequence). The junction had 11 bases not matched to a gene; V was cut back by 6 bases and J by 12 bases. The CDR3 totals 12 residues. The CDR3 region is CSAHNQLAGKYF. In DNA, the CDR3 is TGCAGTGCCCACAACCAGCTAGCGGGGAAGTACTTC.

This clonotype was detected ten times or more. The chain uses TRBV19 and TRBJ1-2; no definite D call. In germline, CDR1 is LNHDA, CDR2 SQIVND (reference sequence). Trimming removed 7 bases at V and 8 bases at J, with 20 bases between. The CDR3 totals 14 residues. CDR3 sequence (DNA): TGTGCCAGTATGGGCCGTCTAGGAGTCTGGGGCTACACCTTC. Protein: CASMGRLGVWGYTF. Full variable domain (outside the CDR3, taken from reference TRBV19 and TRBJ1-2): DGGITQSPKYLFRKEGQNVTLSCEQNLNHDAMYWYRQDPGQGLRLIYYSQIVNDFQKGDIAEGYSVSREKKESFPLTVTSAQKNPTAFYLCASMGRLGVWGYTFGSGTRLTVV.

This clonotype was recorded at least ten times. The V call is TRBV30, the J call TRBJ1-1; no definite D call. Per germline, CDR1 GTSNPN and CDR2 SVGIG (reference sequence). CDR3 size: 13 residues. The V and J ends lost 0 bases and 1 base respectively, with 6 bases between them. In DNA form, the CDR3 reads TGTGCCTGGAGTGTGGCAGGGAACACTGAAGCTTTCTTT. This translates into CAWSVAGNTEAFF.

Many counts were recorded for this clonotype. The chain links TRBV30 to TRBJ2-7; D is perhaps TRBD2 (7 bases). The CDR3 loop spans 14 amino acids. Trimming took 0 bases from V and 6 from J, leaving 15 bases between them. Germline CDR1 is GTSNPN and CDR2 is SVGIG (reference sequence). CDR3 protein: CAWSVGGASREQYF. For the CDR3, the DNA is TGTGCCTGGAGTGTTGGGGGGGCCTCTCGCGAGCAGTACTTC.

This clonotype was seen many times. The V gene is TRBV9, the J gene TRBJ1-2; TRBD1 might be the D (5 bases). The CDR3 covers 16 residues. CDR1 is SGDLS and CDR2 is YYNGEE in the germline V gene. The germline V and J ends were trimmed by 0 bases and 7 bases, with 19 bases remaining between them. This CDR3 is CASSVATGWDGGGYTF. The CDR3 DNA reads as TGTGCCAGCAGCGTAGCTACTGGTTGGGACGGGGGTGGCTACACCTTC.

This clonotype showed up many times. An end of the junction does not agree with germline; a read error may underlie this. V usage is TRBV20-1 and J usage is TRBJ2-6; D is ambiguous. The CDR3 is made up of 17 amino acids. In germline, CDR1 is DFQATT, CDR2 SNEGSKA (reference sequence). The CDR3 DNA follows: TGCAGTGCTCGAGACGCGCACCGCTCCTCTGGGGCCAACGTCCTGACTTTC. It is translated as CSARDAHRSSGANVLTF.